These 21 T cell receptor beta chains share one sample of origin, sequenced in a study of CD8+ T cells in alopecia areata. Reverse transcribed after extraction, RNA yielded cDNA as the sequencing template. Generated by immunoSEQ multiplex PCR, the TCRdb table keeps only in-frame clones and is missing some. The sample includes some 190,000 clones, 51% of them seen just once. Sample treatment: oral pan-JAK inhibitor, 5-10 mg twice daily. The specimen comprised CD8+ T cells sorted from blood, sampled at week 52, from a patient treated with tofacitinib. Receptors were obtained from a human donor with alopecia areata.

J is TRBJ1-1 and V is TRBV13; no clear D. With 5 bases removed from V and 0 bases from J, the gap between germline ends came to 13 bases. This CDR3 has 15 amino acids. Germline V CDR1 and CDR2: PRHDT, FYEKMQ (reference sequence). The DNA for the CDR3 is TGTGCCAGCAGCCATCCTCGAGGGATGAACACTGAAGCTTTCTTT. It specifies CASSHPRGMNTEAFF.

The chain links TRBV5-1 to TRBJ2-2, with a tentative D call TRBD2 (7 bases). The CDR3 contains 16 residues. With 0 bases removed from V and 2 bases from J, the gap between germline ends came to 11 bases. Germline V gene sequence: CDR1 SGHRS, CDR2 YFSETQ. CDR3: CASSLDRGGNTGELFF. CDR3 coding DNA: TGCGCCAGCAGCTTGGACCGCGGGGGCAACACCGGGGAGCTGTTTTTT.

This clone was recorded only once. The chain has TRBV12-5 and TRBJ1-2, with unresolved D. Between the trimmed V and J ends, which lost 5 bases and 3 bases, there was a span of 16 bases. The CDR3 extends over 15 amino acids. CDR1 and CDR2 from the germline V gene are LGHNT and FRNRAP. The CDR3: CASGMLPGSHYGYTF. The DNA for the CDR3 is TGTGCTAGTGGTATGTTACCAGGCTCCCACTATGGCTACACCTTC.

This clone was counted a few times. The V and J genes are TRBV2 and TRBJ2-7; the match to TRBD2 covers 10 bases. J was trimmed by 2 bases and V by 10 bases; bases with no gene match: 17. The CDR3 covers 17 residues. Germline V gene data show CDR1 as SNHLY and CDR2 as FYNNEI. CDR3 loop: CATLVTGTSGDTYEQYF. As DNA, the CDR3 is TGTGCCACCCTGGTGACAGGAACTAGCGGGGACACCTACGAGCAGTACTTC.

A note on this clone: This likely comes from a read error, as the CDR3 has no conserved phenylalanine or tryptophan at its end. This rearrangement joins TRBV7-2 to TRBJ2-7, with 9 nucleotides matching TRBD1. The germline V gene has CDR1 SGHTA and CDR2 FQGNSA. The CDR3 has 16 residues. The trim removed 0 bases at V and 3 bases at J, leaving 6 bases unmatched. For the CDR3, the DNA is TGTGCCAGCAGCTTAGCGAAGGGACAGGGAAACTACGAGCAGTACATC. Translating gives CASSLAKGQGNYEQYI.

This chain's CDR3 is CASSLEGNTIYF. CDR3 DNA sequence: TGTGCCAGCAGCTTAGAGGGAAACACCATATATTTT. V and J are TRBV13 and TRBJ1-3; no firm D call. The V end was cut by 1 base, the J end by 4 bases, with 2 bases between. There are 12 residues in the CDR3. CDR1 PRHDT and CDR2 FYEKMQ come from the germline V gene (reference sequence).

V and J are TRBV9 and TRBJ1-1; tentative D call: TRBD1 (5 bases). Germline V CDR1 and CDR2: SGDLS, YYNGEE. Trimming left V 0 bases short and J 0 bases short, with 6 bases between. The CDR3 contains 14 residues. CDR3 DNA: TGTGCCAGCAGCGTAGTGACAGTGAACACTGAAGCTTTCTTT. Its translation: CASSVVTVNTEAFF.

In this sample, this clone is medium-sized. This chain joins TRBV6-4 and TRBJ2-6; D not certain. Trimming pared 6 bases from V and 0 bases from J, leaving 6 bases between. Germline V gene data show CDR1 as MRHNA and CDR2 as SNTAGT. CDR3 length: 14 residues. CDR3 sequence reads: CASSNSSGANVLTF. In nucleotides, the CDR3 is TGTGCCAGCAGCAACAGCTCTGGGGCCAACGTCCTGACTTTC.

Here the CDR3 DNA reads TGTGCCAGCAGCGCCCTGGTGAGAGATAACAATGAGCAGTTCTTC. Its translation: CASSALVRDNNEQFF. The chain uses TRBV25-1 and TRBJ2-1, with D unresolved. The CDR3 runs to 15 residues. Germline assignment: CDR1 MGHDK and CDR2 SYGVNS. Trimming left V 6 bases short and J 5 bases short, with 17 bases between.

This clone was recorded only once. The chain uses TRBV5-6 and TRBJ1-2; TRBD1 agrees at 7 bases. Germline CDR1 is SGHDT and CDR2 is YYEEEE. Unmatched junction bases numbered 2, after V lost 4 bases and J lost 8 bases. CDR3 length equals 11 residues. The CDR3 sequence: CASSRTGGYTF. In nucleotides, the CDR3 is TGTGCCAGCAGCCGGACAGGAGGCTACACCTTC.

A few counts support this clone. The rearrangement uses TRBV15 and TRBJ2-1; the D is unclear. V lost 3 bases to trimming and J lost 4 bases, with 13 bases between them. Germline V gene sequence: CDR1 LNHNV, CDR2 YYDKDF (reference sequence). This CDR3 region has 15 residues. The chain's CDR3 is CATSRPSVGYNEQFF. The CDR3, as DNA: TGTGCCACCAGCAGGCCTTCGGTCGGTTACAATGAGCAGTTCTTC. Filled out from reference TRBV15 and TRBJ2-1, the complete variable domain reads DAMVIQNPRYQVTQFGKPVTLSCSQTLNHNVMYWYQQKSSQAPKLLFHYYDKDFNNEADTPDNFQSRRPNTSFCFLDIRSPGLGDTAMYLCATSRPSVGYNEQFFGPGTRLTVL.

This chain uses TRBV7-2 with TRBJ1-2, with D possibly being TRBD1 (6 bases). The length of the CDR3 is 16 residues. V was cut by 4 bases and J by 4 bases, with 19 bases left in between. Germline V gene sequence: CDR1 SGHTA, CDR2 FQGNSA. The CDR3 DNA follows: TGTGCCAGCAGCTCCCGGGGGGGCCAGGGAGGCTATGGCTACACCTTC. Protein sequence: CASSSRGGQGGYGYTF.

The rearrangement joins TRBV5-1 to TRBJ1-1; no clear D. This CDR3 has 14 amino acids. V lost 4 bases to trimming and J lost 3 bases, with 13 bases between them. CDR1 and CDR2 from the germline V gene are SGHRS and YFSETQ. CDR3 in DNA: TGCGCCAGCAGCCAATCGGACCGATACACTGAAGCTTTCTTT. This encodes CASSQSDRYTEAFF.

This chain links TRBV5-8 with TRBJ1-5, with D possibly being TRBD1 (5 bases). Germline loops: CDR1 SGHTS, CDR2 YDEGEE. The CDR3 has 15 residues. The ends were cut back, 0 bases at V and 3 bases at J, with 10 bases in the middle. The CDR3 loop reads CASSLGRALNQPQHF. The CDR3 DNA reads TGTGCCAGCAGCTTGGGCAGGGCTCTCAATCAGCCCCAGCATTTT. The entire variable domain, with the rest obtained from reference TRBV5-8 and TRBJ1-5, is as follows: EAGVTQSPTHLIKTRGQQATLRCSPISGHTSVYWYQQALGLGLQFLLWYDEGEERNRGNFPPRFSGRQFPNYSSELNVNALELEDSALYLCASSLGRALNQPQHFGDGTRLSIL.

The chain is built from TRBV6-5 and TRBJ2-3; no firm D call. CDR3 length: 13 amino acids. V was shortened by 0 bases and J by 2 bases, with 3 bases between the two germline ends. Germline V gene data show CDR1 as MNHEY and CDR2 as SVGAGI. CDR3 sequence reads: CASSYSITDTQYF. The CDR3, as DNA: TGTGCCAGCAGTTACTCGATCACAGATACGCAGTATTTT.

This chain uses TRBV27 with TRBJ2-2, with 9 positions matching TRBD1. Germline V gene data show CDR1 as MNHEY and CDR2 as SMNVEV (reference sequence). The V and J ends lost 6 bases and 7 bases, in that order; junction bases with no gene match: 12. CDR3 length: 16 residues. CDR3 residues: CASSPFSQGAVGELFF. The CDR3 bases are TGTGCCAGCAGCCCCTTCTCACAGGGGGCTGTCGGGGAGCTGTTTTTT.

The rearrangement uses TRBV6-5 and TRBJ2-3, with 10 nucleotides matching TRBD1. With 3 bases clipped from V and 5 bases from J, the junction kept 5 bases outside the gene matches. CDR3 length: 15 residues. The germline gives CDR1 MNHEY, CDR2 SVGAGI. The chain's CDR3 is CASSYGQGGLDTQYF. The CDR3 DNA follows: TGTGCCAGCAGTTATGGACAGGGGGGCTTAGATACGCAGTATTTT.

This clone showed up just a few times. The chain carries TRBV5-1 and TRBJ1-1; D not certain. Per germline, CDR1 SGHRS and CDR2 YFSETQ. The CDR3 runs 15 residues. Trimming shortened V by 1 base and J by 0 bases, and 10 bases separated the two germline ends. Here the CDR3 reads CASSLFDQVNTEAFF. The CDR3, as DNA: TGCGCCAGCAGCTTGTTTGACCAGGTGAACACTGAAGCTTTCTTT.

The chain couples TRBV6-5 to TRBJ1-2; D is unclear. Trimming cost V 11 bases and J 3 bases, with 13 bases left between them. This CDR3 is built from 12 residues. Germline-derived CDR1 and CDR2 are MNHEY and SVGAGI. CDR3 region: CAAGSGYYGYTF. CDR3 nucleotides: TGTGCCGCAGGTTCGGGTTACTATGGCTACACCTTC.

With respect to this clone: The same CDR3 can be traced to other DNA sequences in this sample. The chain is built from TRBV27 and TRBJ2-2, with 8 bases matching TRBD2. The CDR3 is 14 residues long. With 5 bases clipped from V and 5 bases from J, the junction kept 4 bases outside the gene matches. Germline V CDR1 and CDR2: MNHEY, SMNVEV (reference sequence). The DNA for the CDR3 is TGTGCCAGCAGTCTAGCGGGTCCAACCGGGGAGCTGTTTTTT. Amino acids: CASSLAGPTGELFF.

This clone was recorded a few times. The V and J genes are TRBV6-6 and TRBJ2-7; no clear D. CDR3 length: 13 residues. Germline V gene lookup returns CDR1 MNHNY and CDR2 SVGAGI (reference sequence). Between the trimmed V and J ends, which lost 8 bases and 2 bases, there was a span of 13 bases. The DNA for the CDR3 is TGTGCCAGCGGCTGGGCAGGAACCTACGAGCAGTACTTC. The encoded protein is CASGWAGTYEQYF.